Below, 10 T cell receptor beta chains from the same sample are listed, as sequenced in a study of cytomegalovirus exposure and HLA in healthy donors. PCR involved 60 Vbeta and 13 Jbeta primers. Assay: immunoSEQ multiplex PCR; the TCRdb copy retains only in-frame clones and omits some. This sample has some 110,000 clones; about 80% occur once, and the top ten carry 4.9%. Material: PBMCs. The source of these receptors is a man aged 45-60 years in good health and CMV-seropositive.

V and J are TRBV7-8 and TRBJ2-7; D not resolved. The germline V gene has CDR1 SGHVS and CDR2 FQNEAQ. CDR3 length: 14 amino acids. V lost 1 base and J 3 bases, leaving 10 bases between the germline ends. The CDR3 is CASSLGRPYYEQYF. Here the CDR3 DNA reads TGTGCCAGCAGCTTAGGGCGGCCATACTACGAGCAGTACTTC.

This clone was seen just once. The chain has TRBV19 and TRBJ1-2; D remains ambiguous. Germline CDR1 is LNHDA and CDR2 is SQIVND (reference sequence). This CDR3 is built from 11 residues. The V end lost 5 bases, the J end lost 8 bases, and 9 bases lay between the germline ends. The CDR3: CASSVGVGYTF. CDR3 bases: TGTGCCAGTAGTGTGGGAGTGGGCTACACCTTC.

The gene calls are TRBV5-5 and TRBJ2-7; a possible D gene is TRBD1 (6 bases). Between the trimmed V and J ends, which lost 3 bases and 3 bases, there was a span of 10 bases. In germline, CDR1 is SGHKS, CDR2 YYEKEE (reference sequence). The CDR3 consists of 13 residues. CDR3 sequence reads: CASSSGTLYEQYF. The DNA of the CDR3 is TGTGCCAGCAGCTCAGGGACACTCTACGAGCAGTACTTC.

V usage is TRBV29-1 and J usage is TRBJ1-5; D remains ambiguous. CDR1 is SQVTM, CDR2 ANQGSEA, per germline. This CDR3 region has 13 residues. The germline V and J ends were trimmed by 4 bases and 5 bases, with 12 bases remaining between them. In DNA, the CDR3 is TGCAGCGTTGGGCCCGGGTTCGATCAGCCCCAGCATTTT. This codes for CSVGPGFDQPQHF.

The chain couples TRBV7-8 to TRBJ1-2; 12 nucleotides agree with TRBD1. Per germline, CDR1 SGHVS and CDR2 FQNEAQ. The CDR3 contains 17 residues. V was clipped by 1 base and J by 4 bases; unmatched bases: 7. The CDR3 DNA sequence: TGTGCCAGCAGCTTAGATTCGGGACAGGGGGCTAGCTATGGCTACACCTTC. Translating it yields CASSLDSGQGASYGYTF.

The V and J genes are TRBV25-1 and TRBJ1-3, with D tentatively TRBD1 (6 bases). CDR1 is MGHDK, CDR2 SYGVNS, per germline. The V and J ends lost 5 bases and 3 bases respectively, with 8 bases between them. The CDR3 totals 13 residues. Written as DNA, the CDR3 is TGTGCCAGCAGTACAGGGTTTGGAAACACCATATATTTT. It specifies CASSTGFGNTIYF. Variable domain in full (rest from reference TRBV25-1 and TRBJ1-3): EADIYQTPRYLVIGTGKKITLECSQTMGHDKMYWYQQDPGMELHLIHYSYGVNSTEKGDLSSESTVSRIRTEHFPLTLESARPSHTSQYLCASSTGFGNTIYFGEGSWLTVV.

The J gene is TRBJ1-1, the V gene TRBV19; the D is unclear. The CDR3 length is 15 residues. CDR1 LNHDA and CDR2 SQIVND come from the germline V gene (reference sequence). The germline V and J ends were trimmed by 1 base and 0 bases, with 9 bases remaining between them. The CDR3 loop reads CASSIVAGMNTEAFF. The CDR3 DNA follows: TGTGCCAGTAGTATAGTGGCAGGCATGAACACTGAAGCTTTCTTT.

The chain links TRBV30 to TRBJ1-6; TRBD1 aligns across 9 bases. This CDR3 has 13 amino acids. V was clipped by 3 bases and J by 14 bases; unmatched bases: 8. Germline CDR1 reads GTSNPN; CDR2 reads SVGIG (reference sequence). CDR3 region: CAWSGTGRSTLHF. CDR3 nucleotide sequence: TGTGCCTGGAGCGGGACAGGGAGGTCGACCCTCCACTTT.

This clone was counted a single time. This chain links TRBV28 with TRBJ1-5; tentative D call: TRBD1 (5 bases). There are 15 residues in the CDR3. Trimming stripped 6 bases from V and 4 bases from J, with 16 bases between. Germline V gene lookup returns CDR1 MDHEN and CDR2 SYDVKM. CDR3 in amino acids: CASSPLVGGNQPQHF. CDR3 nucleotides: TGTGCCAGCAGCCCCCTTGTCGGGGGGAATCAGCCCCAGCATTTT.

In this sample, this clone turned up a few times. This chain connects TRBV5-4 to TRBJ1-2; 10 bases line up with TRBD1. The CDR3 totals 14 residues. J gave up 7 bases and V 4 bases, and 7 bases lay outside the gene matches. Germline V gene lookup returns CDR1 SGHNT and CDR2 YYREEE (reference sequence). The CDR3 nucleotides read TGTGCCAGCAGCCGAAAGACAGGGGGCGGTGGCTACACCTTC. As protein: CASSRKTGGGGYTF.